Below, 20 T cell receptor delta chains from the same sample are listed, as sequenced in a study of γδ T cells in repeated Plasmodium falciparum infection. TCRdb re-identified clones in the multiplex PCR reads via CATT. The sample includes under 65,000 delta-chain clones, 1.5% to 2% of them seen just once. Vgamma9/Vdelta2+ and Vdelta2-negative gammadelta T cells were flow-sorted from PBMC for bulk sequencing. Source material: gamma-delta T cells from blood. These receptors all stem from a pool of human donors (malaria-infected and uninfected, not separated).

Regarding this clone: The protein recorded in TCRdb matches a much larger clone and deviates from this DNA's translation at residue 9, suggesting a read error; the protein here is obtained by translating the DNA. The V call is TRAV38-2/DV8, the J call TRDJ1, with D tentatively TRDD2 (5 bases). Between the trimmed V and J ends, which lost 3 bases and 8 bases, there was a span of 26 bases. Looked up from germline, CDR1 is TSESDYY and CDR2 is QEAYKQQN. There are 17 residues in the CDR3. As DNA, the CDR3 is TGTGCTTATAGGACCCCAGGCCTTCTTACCCCTCTATCGAAACTCATCTTT. This sequence encodes CAYRTPGLLTPLSKLIF.

To note about this clone: The TCRdb protein comes from a much larger clone and disagrees with this DNA's translation at residue 18, likely due to a read error; the protein given here is derived from the DNA. The rearrangement joins TRDV1 to TRDJ1; 9 bases are a match to TRDD3. TCRdb offers no J gene call, so here the DNA was matched to germline to obtain one. The CDR3 extends over 21 amino acids. Germline CDR1 is TSWWSYY and CDR2 is QGS. As DNA, the CDR3 is TGTGCTCTTGGGGAAGAAGTTCCGTACTGGGGGAGGTCGCGAAACGTCGATAGACTCATCTTT. This gives the protein CALGEEVPYWGRSRNVDRLIF.

This clone was seen only a few times. This likely traces to a read error, being one base from a far larger clone. Additional DNA sequences in this sample encode the identical CDR3. CDR3 DNA sequence: TGTGCTCTTGGGGAACCGACCTTCCTAATCTCTTTTAATGATGGGGGATTCCGGTACACCGATAAACTCATCTTT. It encodes CALGEPTFLISFNDGGFRYTDKLIF. This rearrangement joins TRDV1 to TRDJ1; D possibly uses TRDD2 or TRDD3 (8 bases each). No J gene is reported in TCRdb; it was inferred here by comparing the DNA with germline. V was pared by 1 base and J by 0 bases, with 39 bases between. This CDR3 is 25 amino acids long. Germline assignment: CDR1 TSWWSYY and CDR2 QGS.

This clone was seen more than once but under ten times. One base separates it from a far larger clone, so it is likely a read error. Other nucleotide sequences from this sample produce the same CDR3. The V call is TRDV1, the J call TRDJ1; TRDD3 might be the D (6 bases). CDR1 and CDR2 (germline): TSWWSYY, QGS. This CDR3 has 22 amino acids. The CDR3 DNA reads as TGTGCTCTTGGGGAACCTCGGAGAAGAGATACGCGGACACCATTCCACACTGATAAACTCATCTTT. Protein sequence: CALGEPRRRDTRTPFHTDKLIF.

The sample holds a few counts of this clone. It differs at one base from a far larger clone, so likely a read error. The sample holds other DNA sequences that translate to the same CDR3. The V and J genes are TRDV1 and TRDJ1; 8 nucleotides line up with TRDD3. TCRdb does not report a J gene; here it was assigned by matching the DNA to germline references. The V segment lost 2 bases and the J segment 0 bases; nucleotides outside the gene matches: 32. The CDR3 runs to 25 residues. Germline V gene sequence: CDR1 TSWWSYY, CDR2 QGS. Here the CDR3 reads CALGEVILGLPTDDYWGLNTDKLIF. DNA of the CDR3: TGTGCTCTTGGGGAAGTAATACTTGGCCTCCCTACTGATGATTACTGGGGGCTAAACACCGATAAACTCATCTTT.

This clone came up many times. This likely traces to a read error, being one base from a far larger clone. The sample carries other DNA sequences with the same CDR3. The rearrangement uses TRDV1 and TRDJ1; 7 bases fit TRDD3. V was clipped by 6 bases and J by 0 bases; unmatched bases: 13. Germline assignment: CDR1 TSWWSYY and CDR2 QGS. This CDR3 spans 17 amino acids. The CDR3 region is CALGWGNTLQYTDKLIF. CDR3 DNA sequence: TGTGCTCTTGGTTGGGGGAACACCCTTCAGTACACCGATAAACTCATCTTT.

As regards this clone: The protein given by TCRdb reflects a much larger clone and differs at residue 7 from this DNA's translation, likely from a read error; the protein shown is the DNA's translation. V is TRDV1 and J is TRDJ1; TRDD3 aligns across 11 bases. TCRdb is silent on the J gene; assignment here came from matching the DNA to germline. Germline V gives CDR1 TSWWSYY, CDR2 QGS. The CDR3 contains 24 residues. The junction had 25 bases not matched to a gene; V was cut back by 1 base and J by 0 bases. In DNA form, the CDR3 reads TGTGCTCTTGGGGAACCTCCCCTACTTCCTATTGCGTTTCTGGGGGATACCCACACCGATAAACTCATCTTT. Its protein is CALGEPPLLPIAFLGDTHTDKLIF.

This clone was seen repeatedly, ten times or more. This DNA's translation and the protein TCRdb lists, from a much larger clone, do not match at residue 18, likely due to a read error; the protein shown is translated from the DNA. The genes are TRDV1 and TRDJ1, with unresolved D. TCRdb records no J gene; here it was assigned by comparing the DNA to germline. The germline gives CDR1 TSWWSYY, CDR2 QGS. The CDR3 has 23 amino acids. The CDR3 coding sequence is TGTGCTCTTGGGGAAGACCCGTCCCCTCTCTATAAGTCATTCTCCCCGTACATCGATGAACTCATCTTT. This translates into CALGEDPSPLYKSFSPYIDELIF.

This clone was observed at least ten times. Given a far larger clone just one base away, this is likely a sequencing read error. The sample contains more than one DNA sequence encoding this CDR3. CDR3 protein: CALGEGFLQTYTDKLIF. The CDR3 DNA reads TGTGCCCTTGGGGAAGGTTTCCTCCAGACCTACACCGATAAACTCATCTTT. The rearrangement uses TRDV1 and TRDJ1; either TRDD2 or TRDD3 may fit D (5 bases each). The CDR3 runs to 17 residues. Germline V gene lookup returns CDR1 TSWWSYY and CDR2 QGS.

This clone was counted at least ten times. This likely traces to a read error, being one base from a far larger clone. The same CDR3 is also encoded by other DNA sequences in this sample. The genes are TRDV2 and TRDJ1, with 7 bases aligning to TRDD3. The CDR3 consists of 15 residues. Germline loops: CDR1 GEAIGNYY, CDR2 EKD. The V gene end was trimmed by 3 bases and the J gene end by 14 bases; junction bases not matched to a gene: 20. For the CDR3, the DNA is TGTGCCTGTGACCTTCGGCTTGGGACGGGGGGATGTTTTATCTTT. As protein: CACDLRLGTGGCFIF.

This clone has ten or more counts. A far bigger clonotype differs at one base, so this is likely a read error. The same CDR3 arises from other DNA sequences in this sample as well. The V and J genes are TRDV1 and TRDJ1, with 10 bases identical to TRDD3. No J gene is reported in TCRdb; it was inferred here by comparing the DNA with germline. The CDR3 spans 19 residues. V trimming: 6 bases; J trimming: 3 bases; junction bases outside the gene matches: 19. The germline V gene encodes CDR1 TSWWSYY and CDR2 QGS. DNA for the CDR3: TGTGCTCTTGGACGGGATCGTCCACGTACCGGGGGATACGCCGATAAACTCATCTTT. Encoded protein: CALGRDRPRTGGYADKLIF.

Many counts were recorded for this clone. Given a much more abundant clone one base away, this may be a read error. The chain is built from TRDV3 and TRDJ1; tentative D call: TRDD2 (5 bases). This CDR3 spans 15 amino acids. The germline CDR1 and CDR2 sequences are TVYSNPD and GDNSRS (reference sequence). Between the trimmed V and J ends, which lost 5 bases and 7 bases, there was a span of 26 bases. CDR3 protein: CALSLSSPSKGKLIF. CDR3 sequence (DNA): TGTGCCCTCAGCCTTTCCTCCCCGTCAAAGGGTAAACTCATCTTT.

This clone appeared a few times. A far larger clone is one base from this, pointing to a likely read error. Other DNA sequences in this sample translate to the same CDR3. The V gene call is TRDV1, and the J gene call is absent; TRDD3 reflects the table's D call only, with no check against the DNA. CDR1 is TSWWSYY, CDR2 QGS, per germline. The length of the CDR3 is 19 residues. CDR3 nucleotide sequence: TGTGCTCTTGGGGACCCCCTTCCTACTAGGGGATACGGACCCGATAAACTCATCTTC. Amino acid sequence: CALGDPLPTRGYGPDKLIF.

For this clone: TCRdb has a much larger clone's protein, which differs at residue 16 from the translation of this DNA, likely because of a read error; what is shown is the protein translated from the DNA. The chain carries TRAV38-2/DV8 and TRDJ1; TRDD2 is a possible D gene (9 bases). TCRdb carries no J gene annotation; the J gene was assigned here by matching the DNA with germline. CDR1 and CDR2 from the germline V gene are TSESDYY and QEAYKQQN. Deletions cut 2 bases from V and 0 bases from J, with 47 bases between. CDR3 length: 27 amino acids. The CDR3 sequence: CAYRSRGGKTFLRALHTGGPHTDKLIF. The CDR3 DNA sequence: TGTGCTTATAGGAGTCGGGGGGGGAAAACCTTCCTACGCGCTCTCCATACTGGGGGTCCTCACACCGATAAACTCATCTTT.

This clone showed up just a few times. TCRdb lists the protein of a much larger clone for this DNA, which differs at residues 11 and 16, so this is likely a read error; the protein given here is translated from the DNA itself. The chain carries TRDV1 and TRDJ1; 10 bases are a match to TRDD3. The CDR3 spans 19 residues. Germline values: CDR1 TSWWSYY, CDR2 QGS. The CDR3 loop reads CALGSPGGYGSPYTDRLIF. CDR3 in DNA: TGTGCTCTTGGGTCCCCAGGGGGATACGGTTCTCCGTACACCGATAGACTCATCTTT.

This clone was seen at least ten times. A far larger clone is one nucleotide away, so this likely arose from a read error. Within the sample, other DNA sequences also encode this same CDR3. The chain joins TRDV1 to TRDJ1; D may be TRDD2 (6 bases). V was trimmed by 4 bases and J by 0 bases, leaving 30 bases between them. The germline CDR1 and CDR2 sequences are TSWWSYY and QGS. The CDR3 has 21 amino acids. CDR3 coding DNA: TGTGCTCTTGGGGTTCAAGGGTGGCTCCTACTCCGTACTTCGTACACCGATAAACTCATCTTT. Translation: CALGVQGWLLLRTSYTDKLIF.

This clone was recorded a few times. A far larger clone is one nucleotide away, so this likely arose from a read error. Within the sample, other DNA sequences also encode this same CDR3. J is TRDJ1 and V is TRDV1; tentative D call: TRDD3 (5 bases). TCRdb supplies no J gene; here it was assigned by aligning the nucleotide sequence to germline. This CDR3 spans 19 amino acids. V gave up 9 bases and J gave up 0 bases, with 29 bases separating them. From germline, CDR1 is TSWWSYY and CDR2 QGS. The chain's CDR3 is CALGNWSRVLEGNTDKLIF. The CDR3 nucleotides are TGTGCTCTCGGGAACTGGAGCCGCGTACTGGAGGGGAACACCGATAAACTCATCTTT.

This clone was observed many times. TCRdb shows a much larger clone's protein in place of this DNA's translation, and the two differ at residue 5, likely through a read error; the protein shown is translated from the DNA. The chain recombines TRDV1 with TRDJ1; D not resolved. The CDR3 length is 16 residues. Per germline, CDR1 TSWWSYY and CDR2 QGS. V was trimmed by 4 bases and J by 0 bases, leaving 15 bases between them. CDR3 sequence reads: CALGGTSGRYTDKLIF. The DNA of the CDR3 is TGTGCTCTTGGGGGCACCTCGGGACGATACACCGATAAACTCATCTTT.

The sample holds a few counts of this clone. The protein recorded in TCRdb matches a much larger clone and deviates from this DNA's translation at residue 12, suggesting a read error; the protein here is obtained by translating the DNA. This chain links TRDV3 with TRDJ1; weak D call: TRDD3 (6 bases). The J gene, left out of TCRdb, was set here by checking the DNA against germline. The CDR3 spans 20 residues. The ends were cut back, 2 bases at V and 0 bases at J, with 31 bases in the middle. Germline CDR1 and CDR2: TVYSNPD and GDNSRS (reference sequence). CDR3 residues: CAFGRLRYLYWATYTDKLIF. The DNA of the CDR3 is TGTGCCTTTGGCCGGCTACGGTACCTGTACTGGGCCACGTACACCGATAAACTCATCTTT.

In this sample, this clone turned up a few times. A far larger clone is only one base removed, so a read error is likely. The sample holds other DNA sequences that translate to the same CDR3. V is TRDV1 and J is TRDJ1; D possibly uses TRDD2 or TRDD3 (8 bases each). In germline, CDR1 is TSWWSYY, CDR2 QGS. This CDR3 is built from 25 residues. Here the CDR3 reads CALGEPTFLISFNDGGFRYTDKLIF. The CDR3 DNA sequence: TGTGCTCTTGGGGAACCAACCTTCCTAATCTCTTTTAATGATGGGGGATTCCGGTACACCGATAAGCTCATCTTT.